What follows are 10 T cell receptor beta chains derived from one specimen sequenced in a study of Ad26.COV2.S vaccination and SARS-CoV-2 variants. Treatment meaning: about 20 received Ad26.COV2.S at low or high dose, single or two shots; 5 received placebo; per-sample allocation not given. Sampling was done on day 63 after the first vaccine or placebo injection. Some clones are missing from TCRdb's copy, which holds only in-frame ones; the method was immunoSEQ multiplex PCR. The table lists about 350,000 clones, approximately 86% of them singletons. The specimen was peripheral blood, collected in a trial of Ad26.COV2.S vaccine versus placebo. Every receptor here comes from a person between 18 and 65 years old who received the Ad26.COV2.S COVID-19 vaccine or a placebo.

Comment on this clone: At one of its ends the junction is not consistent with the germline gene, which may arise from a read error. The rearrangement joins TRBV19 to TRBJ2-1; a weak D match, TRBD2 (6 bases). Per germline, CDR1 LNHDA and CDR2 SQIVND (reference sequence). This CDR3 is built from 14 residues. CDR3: CASSISGGRSHWIF. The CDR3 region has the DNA TGTGCCAGTAGTATCTCCGGAGGGAGAAGTCACTGGATCTTC.

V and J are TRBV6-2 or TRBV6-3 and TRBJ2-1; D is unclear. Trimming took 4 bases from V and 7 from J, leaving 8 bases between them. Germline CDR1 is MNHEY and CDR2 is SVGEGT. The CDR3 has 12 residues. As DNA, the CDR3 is TGTGCCAGCAGTTTCCTAGAGAATGAGCAGTTCTTC. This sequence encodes CASSFLENEQFF.

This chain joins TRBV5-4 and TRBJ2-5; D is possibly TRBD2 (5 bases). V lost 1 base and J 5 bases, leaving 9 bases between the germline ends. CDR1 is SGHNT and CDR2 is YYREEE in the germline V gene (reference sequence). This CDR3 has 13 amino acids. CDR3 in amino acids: CASSLMGGETQYF. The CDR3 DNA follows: TGTGCCAGCAGCTTGATGGGCGGGGAGACCCAGTACTTC.

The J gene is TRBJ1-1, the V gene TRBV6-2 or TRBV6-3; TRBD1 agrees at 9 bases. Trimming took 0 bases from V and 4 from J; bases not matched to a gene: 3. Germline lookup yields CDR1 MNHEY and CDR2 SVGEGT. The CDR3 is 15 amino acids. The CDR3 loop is CASSYSGQGGTEAFF. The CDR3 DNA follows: TGTGCCAGCAGTTACTCGGGACAGGGCGGCACTGAAGCTTTCTTT.

The CDR3 loop reads CASSPGTRGQPQHF. For the CDR3, the DNA is TGTGCCAGCTCCCCAGGGACCAGGGGACAGCCCCAGCATTTT. J is TRBJ1-5 and V is TRBV18; possible D gene TRBD1, 6 bases. Trimming left V 6 bases short and J 7 bases short, with 16 bases between. The CDR3 is 14 residues long. CDR1 and CDR2 from the germline V gene are KGHSH and LQKENI.

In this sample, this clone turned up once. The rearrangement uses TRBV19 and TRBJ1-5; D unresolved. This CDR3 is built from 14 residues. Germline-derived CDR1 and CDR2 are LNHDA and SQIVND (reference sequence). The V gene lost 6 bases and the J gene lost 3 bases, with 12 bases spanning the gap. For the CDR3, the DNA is TGTGCCAGTAGGGGTGGGCCGCTCAATCAGCCCCAGCATTTT. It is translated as CASRGGPLNQPQHF.

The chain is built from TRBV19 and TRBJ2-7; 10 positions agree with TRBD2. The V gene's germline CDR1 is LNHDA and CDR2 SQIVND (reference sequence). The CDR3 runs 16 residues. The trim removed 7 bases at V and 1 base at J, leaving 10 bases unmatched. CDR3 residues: CASTPTGTSDSYEQYF. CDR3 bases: TGTGCCAGTACCCCCACCGGGACTAGCGATTCCTACGAGCAGTACTTC.

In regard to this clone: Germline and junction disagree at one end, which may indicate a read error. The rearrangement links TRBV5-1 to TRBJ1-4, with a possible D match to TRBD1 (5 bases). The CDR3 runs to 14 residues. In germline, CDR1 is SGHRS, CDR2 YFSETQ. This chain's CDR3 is CASSLDRPKEKLFF. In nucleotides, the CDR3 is TGCGCCAGCAGCTTAGACAGACCTAAAGAAAAACTGTTTTTT.

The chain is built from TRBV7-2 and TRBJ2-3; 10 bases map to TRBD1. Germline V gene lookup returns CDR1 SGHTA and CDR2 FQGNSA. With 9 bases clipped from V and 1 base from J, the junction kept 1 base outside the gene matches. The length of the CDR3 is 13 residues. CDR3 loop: CASGTGGTDTQYF. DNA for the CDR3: TGTGCCAGTGGGACAGGGGGCACAGATACGCAGTATTTT.

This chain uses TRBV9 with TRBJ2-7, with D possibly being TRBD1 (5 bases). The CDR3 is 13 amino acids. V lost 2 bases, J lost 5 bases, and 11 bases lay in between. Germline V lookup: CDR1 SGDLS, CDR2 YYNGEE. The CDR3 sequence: CASSVGASDEQYF. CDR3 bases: TGTGCCAGCAGCGTTGGGGCTTCGGACGAGCAGTACTTC.